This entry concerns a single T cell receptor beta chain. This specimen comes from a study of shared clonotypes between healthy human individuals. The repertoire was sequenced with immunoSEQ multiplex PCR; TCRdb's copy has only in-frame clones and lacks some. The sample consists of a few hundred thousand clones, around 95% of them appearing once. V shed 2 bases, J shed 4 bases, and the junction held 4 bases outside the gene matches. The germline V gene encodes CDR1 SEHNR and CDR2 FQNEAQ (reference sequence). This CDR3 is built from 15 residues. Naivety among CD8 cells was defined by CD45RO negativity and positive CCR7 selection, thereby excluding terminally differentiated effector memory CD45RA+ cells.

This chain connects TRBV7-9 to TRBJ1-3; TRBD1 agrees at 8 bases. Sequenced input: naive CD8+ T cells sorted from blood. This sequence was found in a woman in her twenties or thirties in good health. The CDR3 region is CASSLQGAVGNTIYF. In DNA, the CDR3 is TGTGCCAGCAGCTTACAGGGGGCGGTAGGAAACACCATATATTTT.